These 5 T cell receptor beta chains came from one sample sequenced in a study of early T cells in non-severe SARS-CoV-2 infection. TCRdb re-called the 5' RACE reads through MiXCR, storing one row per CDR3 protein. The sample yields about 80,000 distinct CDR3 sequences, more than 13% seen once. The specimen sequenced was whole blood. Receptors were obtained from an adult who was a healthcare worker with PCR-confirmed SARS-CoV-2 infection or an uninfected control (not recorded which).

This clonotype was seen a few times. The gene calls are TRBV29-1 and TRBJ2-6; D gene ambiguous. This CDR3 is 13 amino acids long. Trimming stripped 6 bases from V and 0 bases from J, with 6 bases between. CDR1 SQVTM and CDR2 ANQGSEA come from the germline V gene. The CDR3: CSVHHSGANVLTF. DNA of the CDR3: TGCAGCGTGCACCACTCTGGGGCCAACGTCCTGACTTTC.

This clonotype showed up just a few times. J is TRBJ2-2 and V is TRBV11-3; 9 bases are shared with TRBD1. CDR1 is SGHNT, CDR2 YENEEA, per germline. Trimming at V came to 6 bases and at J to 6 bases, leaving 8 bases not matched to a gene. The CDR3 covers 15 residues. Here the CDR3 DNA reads TGTGCCAGCAGTTCGGGACAGGGCCAGGCCGGGGAGCTGTTTTTT. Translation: CASSSGQGQAGELFF. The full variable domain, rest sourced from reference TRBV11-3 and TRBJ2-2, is EAGVVQSPRYKIIEKKQPVAFWCNPISGHNTLYWYLQNLGQGPELLIRYENEEAVDDSQLPKDRFSAERLKGVDSTLKIQPAELGDSAVYLCASSSGQGQAGELFFGEGSRLTVL.

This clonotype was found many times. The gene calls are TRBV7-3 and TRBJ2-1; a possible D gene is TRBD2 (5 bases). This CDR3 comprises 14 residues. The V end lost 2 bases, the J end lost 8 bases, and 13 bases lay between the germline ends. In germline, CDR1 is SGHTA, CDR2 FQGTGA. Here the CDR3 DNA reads TGTGCCAGCAGCTTAGACGGGAATAGGGATGAGCAGTTCTTC. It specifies CASSLDGNRDEQFF. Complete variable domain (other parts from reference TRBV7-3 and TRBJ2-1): GAGVSQTPSNKVTEKGKYVELRCDPISGHTALYWYRQSLGQGPEFLIYFQGTGAADDSGLPNDRFFAVRPEGSVSTLKIQRTERGDSAVYLCASSLDGNRDEQFFGPGTRLTVL.

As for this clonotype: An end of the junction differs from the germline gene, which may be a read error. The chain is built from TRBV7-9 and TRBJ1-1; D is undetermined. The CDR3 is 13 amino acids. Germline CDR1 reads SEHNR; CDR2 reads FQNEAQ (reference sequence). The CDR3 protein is CASRLDIPAEAFF. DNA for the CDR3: TGTGCCAGCAGGTTAGACATCCCGGCTGAAGCTTTCTTT.

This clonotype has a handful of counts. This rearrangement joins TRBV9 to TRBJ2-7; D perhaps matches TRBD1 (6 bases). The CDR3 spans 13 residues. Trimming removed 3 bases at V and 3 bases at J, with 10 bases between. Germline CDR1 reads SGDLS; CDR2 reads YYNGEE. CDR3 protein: CASSAARGYEQYF. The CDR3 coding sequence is TGTGCCAGCAGCGCTGCCAGGGGCTACGAGCAGTACTTC.